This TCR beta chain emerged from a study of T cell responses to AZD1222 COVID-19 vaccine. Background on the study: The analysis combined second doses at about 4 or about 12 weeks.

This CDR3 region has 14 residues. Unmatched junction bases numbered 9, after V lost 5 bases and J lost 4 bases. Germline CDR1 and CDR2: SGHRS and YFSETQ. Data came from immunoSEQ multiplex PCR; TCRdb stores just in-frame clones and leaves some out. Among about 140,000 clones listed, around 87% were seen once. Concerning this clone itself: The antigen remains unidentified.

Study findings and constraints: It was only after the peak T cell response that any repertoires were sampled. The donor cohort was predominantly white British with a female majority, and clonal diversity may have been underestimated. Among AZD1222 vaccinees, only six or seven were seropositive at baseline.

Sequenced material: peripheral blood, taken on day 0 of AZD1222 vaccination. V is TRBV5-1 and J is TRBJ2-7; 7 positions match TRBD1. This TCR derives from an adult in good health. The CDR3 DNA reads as TGCGCCAGCAGATATCTTTGGGACAGTTACGAGCAGTACTTC. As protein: CASRYLWDSYEQYF. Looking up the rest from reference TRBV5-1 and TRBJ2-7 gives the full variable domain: KAGVTQTPRYLIKTRGQQVTLSCSPISGHRSVSWYQQTPGQGLQFLFEYFSETQRNKGNFPGRFSGRQFSNSRSEMNVSTLELGDSALYLCASRYLWDSYEQYFGPGTRLTVT.